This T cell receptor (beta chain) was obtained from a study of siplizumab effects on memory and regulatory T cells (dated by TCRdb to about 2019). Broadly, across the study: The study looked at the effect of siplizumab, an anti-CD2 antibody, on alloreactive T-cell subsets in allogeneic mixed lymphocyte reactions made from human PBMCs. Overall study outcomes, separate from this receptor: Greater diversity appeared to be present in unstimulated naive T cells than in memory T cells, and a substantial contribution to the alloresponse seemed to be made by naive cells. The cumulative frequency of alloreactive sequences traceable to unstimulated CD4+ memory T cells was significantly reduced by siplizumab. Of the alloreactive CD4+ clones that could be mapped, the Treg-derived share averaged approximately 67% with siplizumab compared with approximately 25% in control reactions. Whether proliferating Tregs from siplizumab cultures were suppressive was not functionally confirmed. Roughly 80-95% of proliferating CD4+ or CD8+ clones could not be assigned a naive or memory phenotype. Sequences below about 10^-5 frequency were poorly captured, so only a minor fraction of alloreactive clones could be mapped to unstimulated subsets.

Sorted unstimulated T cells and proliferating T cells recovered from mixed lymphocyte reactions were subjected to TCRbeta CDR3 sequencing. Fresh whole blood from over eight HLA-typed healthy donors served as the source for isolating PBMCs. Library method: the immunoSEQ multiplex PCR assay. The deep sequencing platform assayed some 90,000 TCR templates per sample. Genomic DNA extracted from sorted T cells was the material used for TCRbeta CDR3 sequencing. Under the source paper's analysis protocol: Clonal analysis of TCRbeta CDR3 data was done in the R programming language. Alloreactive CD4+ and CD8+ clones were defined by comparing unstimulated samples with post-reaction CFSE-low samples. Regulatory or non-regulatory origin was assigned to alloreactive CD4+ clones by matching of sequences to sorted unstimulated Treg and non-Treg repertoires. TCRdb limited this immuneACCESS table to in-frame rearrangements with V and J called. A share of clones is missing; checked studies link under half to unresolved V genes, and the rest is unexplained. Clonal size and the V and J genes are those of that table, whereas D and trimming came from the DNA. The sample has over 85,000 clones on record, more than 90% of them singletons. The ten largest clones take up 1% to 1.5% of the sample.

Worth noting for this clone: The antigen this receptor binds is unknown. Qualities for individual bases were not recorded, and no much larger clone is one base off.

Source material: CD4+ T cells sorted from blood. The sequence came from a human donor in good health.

In nucleotides, the sequence is TGTGCCAGCGAAGCCGGACAGGGCTCCTACGAGCAGTACTTC. Its amino acids are CASEAGQGSYEQYF. The chain is encoded by TRBV6-1 joined to TRBJ2-7, and 8 junctional nucleotides match TRBD1. Trimming takes 8 bases off V and 0 bases off J; junction bases not matched to a gene: 6. The CDR3 goes from the cysteine to the phenylalanine over 14 residues. The sequence is cut down to CDR3 DNA, 42 bases in frame from base 1. The germline V gene gives CDR1 as MNHNS and CDR2 as SASEGT.